The clone carrying this TCR beta chain was observed at least ten times. After removal of 1 base from V and 6 bases from J, the junction contained 9 bases not matched to a gene. Germline V gene lookup returns CDR1 LNHDA and CDR2 SQIVND (reference sequence). The CDR3 is 16 residues long. This record belongs to a study of T-cell reconstitution after alpha-beta-depleted transplantation in children. During its preparation, the TCRbeta library received unique molecular identifiers. TCRdb reprocessed the PCR reads via MiXCR and lists one record per CDR3 protein. The table includes roughly 240,000 distinct CDR3 sequences, approximately 8.9% detected once.

The TCR originated in a male patient younger than 18 who had a stem cell transplant for acute lymphoblastic leukemia, so the T cells may come from the graft donor. The chain is built from TRBV19 and TRBJ1-5; 7 bases are a match to TRBD1. This specimen consisted of PBMCs, mostly from graft donor cells, obtained 180 days after TCRalphabeta/CD19-depleted stem cell transplant. CDR3 sequence: CASSIGGGGAGQPQHF. As DNA, the CDR3 is TGTGCCAGTAGTATAGGTGGAGGGGGCGCCGGTCAGCCCCAGCATTTT.